The 24 T cell receptor beta chains below come from one sample, sequenced in a study of shared clonotypes between healthy human individuals. Data came from immunoSEQ multiplex PCR; TCRdb stores just in-frame clones and leaves some out. The sample holds 300,000 to 400,000 clones, around 72% seen once. Specimen: memory CD4+ T cells sorted from blood. Stated subset: CD45RA-negative fraction. These TCRs come from a man under 40 in good health.

The genes are TRBV30 and TRBJ1-5; a weak D match, TRBD1 (6 bases). The V gene's germline CDR1 is GTSNPN and CDR2 SVGIG (reference sequence). The CDR3 extends over 14 amino acids. Trimming stripped 8 bases from V and 4 bases from J, with 18 bases between. Here the CDR3 reads CAGSYGGTNQPQHF. The CDR3 DNA follows: TGTGCCGGGTCGTACGGGGGGACAAATCAGCCCCAGCATTTT.

In this sample, this clone turned up once. V and J are TRBV27 and TRBJ1-5; no clear D gene. The germline V gene has CDR1 MNHEY and CDR2 SMNVEV (reference sequence). The CDR3 sequence is 15 residues long. Trimming took off 6 bases at V and 3 bases at J, with 15 bases between the two ends. The CDR3 DNA reads as TGTGCCAGCAGCCAGAGAAGCACTACCAATCAGCCCCAGCATTTT. It encodes CASSQRSTTNQPQHF.

This clone was counted between two and nine times. The chain employs TRBV7-9 and TRBJ2-7; D may be TRBD1 (6 bases). Germline values: CDR1 SEHNR, CDR2 FQNEAQ (reference sequence). The CDR3 has 14 amino acids. With 6 bases removed from V and 5 bases from J, the gap between germline ends came to 17 bases. CDR3 nucleotides: TGTGCCAGCAGTAGCTTCCAGGGGAGCAACGAGCAGTACTTC. Its translation: CASSSFQGSNEQYF.

This chain joins TRBV10-3 and TRBJ2-7, with D maybe TRBD1 (6 bases). The CDR3 covers 13 residues. Germline V gene data show CDR1 as ENHRY and CDR2 as SYGVKD. The V end was cut by 8 bases, the J end by 2 bases, with 13 bases between. The CDR3 is CAILPTGTYEQYF. CDR3 DNA: TGTGCCATCTTACCGACAGGAACCTACGAGCAGTACTTC.

The J gene is TRBJ2-2, the V gene TRBV14; D not certain. This CDR3 spans 16 amino acids. Trimming cost V 0 bases and J 6 bases, with 14 bases left between them. CDR1 is SGHDN and CDR2 is FVKESK in the germline V gene. The CDR3 reads CASSQDVSSLAGELFF. The CDR3 DNA reads TGTGCCAGCAGCCAAGATGTCTCTAGTCTTGCCGGGGAGCTGTTTTTT.

This chain uses TRBV7-2 with TRBJ2-5; 7 nucleotides agree with TRBD1. The ends lost 5 bases at V and 4 bases at J; junction bases unmatched: 7. The CDR3 length is 14 residues. Germline V gives CDR1 SGHTA, CDR2 FQGNSA. CDR3 protein: CASSRQGLGETQYF. Written as DNA, the CDR3 is TGTGCCAGCAGCCGACAGGGTCTGGGAGAGACCCAGTACTTC.

Notes on this clone: Other DNA sequences of this sample code for an identical CDR3. This chain uses TRBV7-9 with TRBJ2-1, with D perhaps TRBD1 or TRBD2 (6 bases each). V lost 1 base and J lost 2, with 9 bases in between. The CDR3 covers 15 residues. Per germline, CDR1 SEHNR and CDR2 FQNEAQ (reference sequence). For the CDR3, the DNA is TGTGCCAGCAGCTTAGAGGGGGGCCCCTACAATGAGCAGTTCTTC. It codes for CASSLEGGPYNEQFF.

The chain has TRBV4-3 and TRBJ2-3, with D possibly being TRBD2 (6 bases). This CDR3 comprises 19 residues. V lost 0 bases and J lost 2, with 21 bases in between. Germline V gene data show CDR1 as LGHNA and CDR2 as YSLEER. CDR3 bases: TGCGCCAGCAGCCAAGAATCCCGGGAGTGGATATACACCACAGATACGCAGTATTTT. This sequence encodes CASSQESREWIYTTDTQYF.

The chain recombines TRBV11-2 with TRBJ2-5; D is undetermined. Germline CDR1 reads SGHAT; CDR2 reads FQNNGV. Trimming left V 1 base short and J 5 bases short, with 11 bases between. There are 14 residues in the CDR3. CDR3 region: CASSLGSLSETQYF. The CDR3 region has the DNA TGTGCCAGCAGCTTAGGGTCTCTATCCGAGACCCAGTACTTC.

The rearrangement uses TRBV2 and TRBJ1-2; 9 bases fit TRBD1. This CDR3 spans 16 amino acids. Trimming removed 4 bases from V and 8 bases from J; junction bases left unmatched: 14. Germline CDR1 is SNHLY and CDR2 is FYNNEI. The CDR3 sequence: CASSGRWTGDPTGYTF. The CDR3 DNA is TGTGCCAGCAGTGGACGGTGGACAGGGGACCCGACGGGCTACACCTTC.

The rearrangement links TRBV15 to TRBJ1-5; 11 bases are shared with TRBD1. The length of the CDR3 is 16 residues. With V trimmed by 1 base and J by 6 bases, 5 bases remained unmatched. Germline values: CDR1 LNHNV, CDR2 YYDKDF (reference sequence). The CDR3 reads CATSRAGDRGSQPQHF. The CDR3 bases are TGTGCCACCAGCAGAGCTGGGGACAGGGGGAGTCAGCCCCAGCATTTT.

This chain connects TRBV4-3 to TRBJ2-3; 8 nucleotides agree with TRBD1. The CDR3 consists of 16 residues. Germline lookup yields CDR1 LGHNA and CDR2 YSLEER. J gave up 6 bases and V 1 base, and 9 bases lay outside the gene matches. CDR3 loop: CASSQGNDRGSDTQYF. The DNA of the CDR3 is TGCGCCAGCAGCCAAGGAAACGACAGGGGAAGTGATACGCAGTATTTT.

This chain joins TRBV15 and TRBJ2-7, with 9 nucleotides matching TRBD2. CDR1 is LNHNV and CDR2 is YYDKDF in the germline V gene (reference sequence). The CDR3 sequence is 19 residues long. Germline trimming cut 1 base from V and 2 bases from J; bases unmatched to any gene: 15. The DNA of the CDR3 is TGTGCCACCAGCAGAGTAAGGGGCTCGGGACTAGCCCCGACCTACGAGCAGTACTTC. It is translated as CATSRVRGSGLAPTYEQYF.

V is TRBV11-2 and J is TRBJ2-1; perhaps TRBD2 as D (7 bases). Germline V lookup: CDR1 SGHAT, CDR2 FQNNGV. There are 15 residues in the CDR3. Trimming pared 5 bases from V and 10 bases from J, leaving 21 bases between. The DNA for the CDR3 is TGTGCCAGCAGCCTCGTGGGGACACCGGGAGGAGAGCAGTTCTTC. Its translation: CASSLVGTPGGEQFF. The full variable domain, in which reference TRBV11-2 and TRBJ2-1 provide the parts outside the CDR3, is EAGVAQSPRYKIIEKRQSVAFWCNPISGHATLYWYQQILGQGPKLLIQFQNNGVVDDSQLPKDRFSAERLKGVDSTLKIQPAKLEDSAVYLCASSLVGTPGGEQFFGPGTRLTVL.

This chain connects TRBV10-1 to TRBJ2-6; D might be TRBD1 (6 bases). This CDR3 comprises 16 residues. The ends were cut back, 9 bases at V and 0 bases at J, with 15 bases in the middle. Germline-derived CDR1 and CDR2 are WNHNN and SYGVQD (reference sequence). The CDR3, as DNA: TGCGCCAGTACAGGGTGGGTACCCTCTGGGGCCAACGTCCTGACTTTC. Translating gives CASTGWVPSGANVLTF.

V and J are TRBV5-1 and TRBJ1-4; D unclear. The CDR3 runs 14 residues. The germline CDR1 and CDR2 sequences are SGHRS and YFSETQ. Between the trimmed V and J ends, which lost 2 bases and 5 bases, there was a span of 10 bases. The CDR3 loop reads CASSFNPGNEKLFF. CDR3 DNA sequence: TGCGCCAGCAGCTTTAATCCAGGAAATGAAAAACTGTTTTTT.

This chain joins TRBV5-4 and TRBJ2-7; the D gene is possibly TRBD2 (6 bases). The V end lost 4 bases, the J end lost 2 bases, and 16 bases lay between the germline ends. Germline CDR1 reads SGHNT; CDR2 reads YYREEE (reference sequence). CDR3 length: 15 amino acids. CDR3 nucleotide sequence: TGTGCCAGCAGCCCGGGAGAGAGCAGTCCCTACGAGCAGTACTTC. Translated: CASSPGESSPYEQYF.

The V call is TRBV5-1, the J call TRBJ1-5; D unresolved. Germline V gives CDR1 SGHRS, CDR2 YFSETQ. This CDR3 has 14 amino acids. The V end lost 0 bases, the J end lost 3 bases, and 7 bases lay between the germline ends. The CDR3 loop reads CASSLGGLNQPQHF. The CDR3 DNA reads as TGCGCCAGCAGCTTGGGGGGTCTCAATCAGCCCCAGCATTTT.

This rearrangement joins TRBV6-1 to TRBJ1-2, with no clear D. CDR1 is MNHNS and CDR2 is SASEGT in the germline V gene. Trimming stripped 6 bases from V and 2 bases from J, with 16 bases between. The CDR3 loop spans 15 amino acids. The DNA for the CDR3 is TGTGCCAGCAGGAGAGGGCAGGATGGGAACTATGGCTACACCTTC. This sequence encodes CASRRGQDGNYGYTF.

This chain connects TRBV5-1 to TRBJ2-3; TRBD2 matches 9 bases. The CDR3 runs to 16 residues. Germline V gene sequence: CDR1 SGHRS, CDR2 YFSETQ. Trimming took 0 bases from V and 5 from J; bases not matched to a gene: 7. The CDR3 nucleotides are TGCGCCAGCAGCTTGGCGGCTAGCGGGAATTTAGATACGCAGTATTTT. Protein sequence: CASSLAASGNLDTQYF.

The gene calls are TRBV18 and TRBJ2-5; TRBD2 aligns across 9 bases. The CDR3 totals 20 residues. The V gene's germline CDR1 is KGHSH and CDR2 LQKENI. V lost 5 bases, J lost 1 base, and 20 bases stayed unmatched. In DNA, the CDR3 is TGTGCCAGCTCAACCAAGAGTAGCGGGAGATTTGGGGGGCCCCAAGAGACCCAGTACTTC. It translates to CASSTKSSGRFGGPQETQYF.

The chain uses TRBV6-1 and TRBJ2-7; D gene uncertain. Germline CDR1 and CDR2: MNHNS and SASEGT. The CDR3 extends over 14 amino acids. V was cut by 3 bases and J by 5 bases, with 14 bases left in between. The CDR3 here is CASSDIGSRDEQYF. For the CDR3, the DNA is TGTGCCAGCAGTGATATAGGCAGTCGAGACGAGCAGTACTTC.

The chain employs TRBV5-1 and TRBJ2-3, with TRBD2 matching 8 bases. CDR1 and CDR2 from the germline V gene are SGHRS and YFSETQ. V shed 0 bases and J 5 bases; nucleotides not matched to a gene: 8. The CDR3 sequence is 16 residues long. CDR3 residues: CASSLGFGRAGDTQYF. In DNA, the CDR3 is TGCGCCAGCAGCTTGGGTTTCGGGAGGGCCGGAGATACGCAGTATTTT.

This clone is a singleton in its sample. V is TRBV30 and J is TRBJ1-1; a possible D gene is TRBD1 (6 bases). The length of the CDR3 is 13 residues. Germline V gene lookup returns CDR1 GTSNPN and CDR2 SVGIG (reference sequence). V was trimmed by 0 bases and J by 12 bases, leaving 17 bases between them. CDR3 sequence: CAWSVIVGGRPFF. The DNA for the CDR3 is TGTGCCTGGAGTGTTATTGTCGGGGGGCGGCCTTTCTTT.